This TCR beta chain was retrieved from a study of blood T cells in healthy people across ages. Study conclusions and caveats: Among long-lived donors, naive CD4+ cells were more numerous and diversity higher than in aged donors.

Caucasian individuals from Russia who were healthy and aged about 6 to 100 acted as donors. Alongside a J-beta primer mix, a sample-barcoded 5' primer served in a second PCR lasting about 7 to 12 cycles. MiXCR, run by TCRdb on the 5' RACE reads, gives a single entry per CDR3 protein. Among 700,000 or so distinct CDR3 sequences listed, roughly 20% were seen once. As regards this clonotype: The antigen remains undetermined.

CDR3 length: 14 residues. V lost 5 bases to trimming and J lost 4 bases; unmatched junction nucleotides: 5. Germline values: CDR1 MNHEY, CDR2 SVGAGI. This sequence was found in a man in his sixties or seventies in good health. Sample: blood. The gene calls are TRBV6-5 and TRBJ1-2; TRBD1 aligns across 9 bases. This CDR3 is CASSQGQGTYGYTF. DNA of the CDR3: TGTGCCAGCAGTCAAGGACAGGGGACCTATGGCTACACCTTC.